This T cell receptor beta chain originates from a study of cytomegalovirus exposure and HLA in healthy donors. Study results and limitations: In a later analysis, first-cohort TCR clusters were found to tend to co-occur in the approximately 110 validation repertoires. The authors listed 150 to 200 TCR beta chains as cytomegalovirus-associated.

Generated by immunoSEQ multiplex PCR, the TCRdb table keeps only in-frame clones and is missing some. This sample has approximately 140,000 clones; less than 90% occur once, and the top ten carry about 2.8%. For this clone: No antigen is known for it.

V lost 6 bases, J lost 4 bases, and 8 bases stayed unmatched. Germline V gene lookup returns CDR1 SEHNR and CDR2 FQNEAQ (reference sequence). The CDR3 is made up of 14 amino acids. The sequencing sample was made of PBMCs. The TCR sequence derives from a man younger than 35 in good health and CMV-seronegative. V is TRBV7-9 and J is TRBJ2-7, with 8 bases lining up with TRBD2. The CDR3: CASSSKAGEYEQYF. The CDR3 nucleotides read TGTGCCAGCAGTTCGAAAGCGGGGGAGTACGAGCAGTACTTC.